This T cell receptor (beta chain) was sequenced during a study of CD8 T cells in ankylosing spondylitis. Study-level results: Earlier literature documents some of the motif variants in reactive arthritis synovial fluid and blood. Disease-linked clones reportedly concentrated significantly in matched ankylosing spondylitis synovial fluid.

By quantitative 5'-RACE with molecular barcodes, the TCR beta libraries were made. Via MiXCR, TCRdb re-called the 5' RACE reads, giving one row per CDR3 protein. The profile shows under 130,000 distinct CDR3 sequences, approximately 25% of them singletons. This clonotype was seen a handful of times. Its antigen is undetermined. Germline-derived CDR1 and CDR2 are KGHDR and SFDVKD. This CDR3 comprises 14 residues. V lost 5 bases to trimming and J lost 6 bases, with 13 bases between them. The TCR was taken from a male donor with ankylosing spondylitis. Sequenced input: synovial fluid, either unsorted or a sorted T cell fraction (not recorded which). This chain connects TRBV24-1 to TRBJ2-1; the D gene is possibly TRBD2 (5 bases). DNA for the CDR3: TGTGCCACCAGTGCGAGCGGTTCGATCAATGAGCAGTTCTTC. Encoded protein: CATSASGSINEQFF.